The 32 T cell receptor beta chains below all came from one sample that was sequenced in a study of preoperative IRX-2 immunotherapy in early breast cancer. The repertoire was sequenced with immunoSEQ multiplex PCR; TCRdb's copy has only in-frame clones and lacks some. The sample shows fewer than 9,500 clones, around 84% of them seen only once. Treatment of the sample: preoperative locoregional IRX-2 cytokine immunotherapy. The input for sequencing was tumor tissue, taken after IRX-2 immunotherapy. The source of these receptors is a human donor with breast cancer.

The CDR3 DNA reads TGTGCCAGCAGCTTTCTGTCAGCTAATGAAAAACTGTTTTTT. Translated: CASSFLSANEKLFF. The chain combines TRBV7-8 with TRBJ1-4; D ambiguous. Germline V gene sequence: CDR1 SGHVS, CDR2 FQNEAQ. Trimming cost V 3 bases and J 3 bases, with 8 bases left between them. The CDR3 covers 14 residues.

The chain recombines TRBV29-1 with TRBJ2-5; perhaps TRBD2 as D (6 bases). With 6 bases removed from V and 5 bases from J, the gap between germline ends came to 22 bases. Looked up from germline, CDR1 is SQVTM and CDR2 is ANQGSEA. The CDR3 runs to 15 residues. The CDR3 DNA reads TGCAGCGTCGCCCGGACTACCACCCCAGGGGAGACCCAGTACTTC. It yields the protein CSVARTTTPGETQYF.

V usage is TRBV28 and J usage is TRBJ1-2; D is possibly TRBD1 (5 bases). CDR3 length: 17 amino acids. V was shortened by 4 bases and J by 0 bases, with 18 bases between the two germline ends. CDR1 is MDHEN, CDR2 SYDVKM, per germline. The CDR3 DNA is TGTGCCAGCAGTTCTATCGGTCTGGCAGGGACTAACTATGGCTACACCTTC. Amino acid sequence: CASSSIGLAGTNYGYTF.

This clone occurred a few times. The CDR3 sequence is CASSPPTGTSVNEQFF. The CDR3 coding sequence is TGTGCCAGCTCACCCCCGACCGGGACTAGCGTAAATGAGCAGTTCTTC. The rearrangement uses TRBV18 and TRBJ2-1; TRBD2 matches at 10 bases. The J segment lost 7 bases and the V segment lost 3 bases, leaving 9 bases of the junction unmatched. This CDR3 contains 16 residues. Germline CDR1 and CDR2: KGHSH and LQKENI.

This chain uses TRBV6-8 with TRBJ1-5; weak D call: TRBD1 (5 bases). The V gene's germline CDR1 is MNHGY and CDR2 SAAAGT. The germline V and J ends were trimmed by 10 bases and 4 bases, with 20 bases remaining between them. CDR3 length: 15 residues. The CDR3 DNA is TGTGCCACCTCCAGGGCGCGTGTGAGGAATCAGCCCCAGCATTTT. Protein sequence: CATSRARVRNQPQHF.

This chain uses TRBV19 with TRBJ2-6; D gene uncertain. The CDR3 sequence is 14 residues long. Germline V CDR1 and CDR2: LNHDA, SQIVND (reference sequence). V was cut by 6 bases and J by 1 base, with 7 bases left in between. The CDR3 DNA reads as TGTGCCAGTAGCGACAAGTCTGGGGCCAACGTCCTGACTTTC. Translating gives CASSDKSGANVLTF.

The gene calls are TRBV22-1 and TRBJ2-5. TRBV22-1 counts as a pseudogene. This CDR3 has 14 amino acids. In nucleotides, the CDR3 is TGTGCCAGCAGTTGGAGGTACGGGGCAGAGACCCAGTACTTC. Translating gives CASSWRYGAETQYF.

J is TRBJ1-2 and V is TRBV19; D ambiguous. Germline V lookup: CDR1 LNHDA, CDR2 SQIVND (reference sequence). Trimming shortened V by 3 bases and J by 0 bases, and 5 bases separated the two germline ends. This CDR3 is 13 amino acids long. In DNA, the CDR3 is TGTGCCAGTAGTATCATAGCTAACTATGGCTACACCTTC. This translates into CASSIIANYGYTF.

As DNA, the CDR3 is TGTGCCACCTCTCCGGGGGGCTCCTACGAGCAGTACTTC. It translates to CATSPGGSYEQYF. The chain couples TRBV7-1 to TRBJ2-7; TRBD2 aligns across 7 bases. TRBV7-1 is classed as an ORF, of uncertain function. CDR3 length: 13 residues. The V and J ends lost 10 bases and 0 bases, in that order; junction bases with no gene match: 6.

This chain connects TRBV7-7 to TRBJ2-3, with TRBD1 identical over 8 bases. CDR1 is SSHAT, CDR2 FNYEAQ, per germline (reference sequence). J gave up 8 bases and V 5 bases, and 15 bases lay outside the gene matches. CDR3 length: 16 residues. The CDR3 nucleotides read TGTGCCAGCAGCCCAAAAGGACAGGGCAGAGGGGGTACGCAGTATTTT. Encoded protein: CASSPKGQGRGGTQYF.

V usage is TRBV19 and J usage is TRBJ1-6, with D possibly being TRBD1 (6 bases). Trimming left V 4 bases short and J 8 bases short, with 18 bases between. CDR1 is LNHDA and CDR2 is SQIVND in the germline V gene (reference sequence). The CDR3 runs to 16 residues. The CDR3 is CASSREQGELDSPLHF. In DNA, the CDR3 is TGTGCCAGTAGTAGGGAACAGGGTGAACTAGATTCACCCCTCCACTTT.

The gene calls are TRBV6-8 and TRBJ2-7; 8 bases match TRBD1. Germline V gene lookup returns CDR1 MNHGY and CDR2 SAAAGT. The ends lost 10 bases at V and 6 bases at J; junction bases unmatched: 14. CDR3 length equals 14 residues. CDR3: CATPGTGQVGEQYF. CDR3 nucleotides: TGTGCCACCCCGGGGACGGGACAGGTAGGCGAGCAGTACTTC.

This clone was observed once. The V call is TRBV5-1, the J call TRBJ1-4; perhaps TRBD1 as D (5 bases). Trimming cost V 4 bases and J 3 bases, with 13 bases left between them. The germline V gene encodes CDR1 SGHRS and CDR2 YFSETQ. The CDR3 has 15 amino acids. The CDR3 protein is CASSNRQGANEKLFF. DNA of the CDR3: TGCGCCAGCAGCAACCGCCAGGGCGCTAATGAAAAACTGTTTTTT.

For the CDR3, the DNA is TGCAGCGTGACGGGACAGAAGAGCTACGAGCAGTACTTC. Translation: CSVTGQKSYEQYF. The chain has TRBV29-1 and TRBJ2-7; 7 nucleotides line up with TRBD1. V lost 6 bases and J lost 3; bases outside the gene matches: 8. The CDR3 length is 13 residues. CDR1 and CDR2 from the germline V gene are SQVTM and ANQGSEA.

The chain is built from TRBV23-1 and TRBJ1-1; 9 bases are a match to TRBD1. TRBV23-1 is recorded as an ORF, its role being uncertain. This CDR3 comprises 14 residues. V shed 6 bases, J shed 6 bases, and the junction held 8 bases outside the gene matches. The CDR3: CASSWGGQGAEAFF. CDR3 nucleotide sequence: TGCGCCAGCAGCTGGGGGGGACAGGGCGCTGAAGCTTTCTTT.

This sequence joins TRBV9 and TRBJ1-3; the D gene is possibly TRBD1 (5 bases). V was trimmed by 5 bases and J by 5 bases, leaving 11 bases between them. The CDR3 covers 13 residues. Per germline, CDR1 SGDLS and CDR2 YYNGEE. This CDR3 is CASSPGTRNTIYF. The CDR3 DNA follows: TGTGCCAGCAGTCCCGGGACTAGAAACACCATATATTTT.

This chain connects TRBV19 to TRBJ2-2; the match to TRBD2 covers 9 bases. V gave up 2 bases and J gave up 4 bases; unmatched junction bases: 14. The length of the CDR3 is 19 residues. Germline values: CDR1 LNHDA, CDR2 SQIVND (reference sequence). This CDR3 reads CASSIFSLRLAETTGELFF. CDR3 DNA sequence: TGTGCCAGTAGTATATTTTCCCTAAGACTAGCGGAGACCACCGGGGAGCTGTTTTTT.

The V call is TRBV19, the J call TRBJ1-4, with 8 bases aligning to TRBD1. The CDR3 sequence is 14 residues long. In germline, CDR1 is LNHDA, CDR2 SQIVND (reference sequence). V trimming: 8 bases; J trimming: 8 bases; junction bases outside the gene matches: 10. CDR3 residues: CASAPRQGNEKLFF. CDR3 DNA: TGTGCCAGTGCCCCCCGACAGGGGAACGAAAAACTGTTTTTT. Drawing the rest from reference TRBV19 and TRBJ1-4, the complete variable domain is DGGITQSPKYLFRKEGQNVTLSCEQNLNHDAMYWYRQDPGQGLRLIYYSQIVNDFQKGDIAEGYSVSREKKESFPLTVTSAQKNPTAFYLCASAPRQGNEKLFFGSGTQLSVL.

The V call is TRBV5-1, the J call TRBJ2-3; TRBD2 aligns across 8 bases. Germline V lookup: CDR1 SGHRS, CDR2 YFSETQ. CDR3 length: 16 residues. V shed 2 bases, J shed 5 bases, and the junction held 10 bases outside the gene matches. The CDR3 here is CASSFTLAGGGDTQYF. For the CDR3, the DNA is TGCGCCAGCAGCTTTACGTTGGCGGGGGGTGGAGATACGCAGTATTTT.

The V gene is TRBV5-1, the J gene TRBJ2-7, with D tentatively TRBD1 (6 bases). The CDR3 is 14 amino acids. Trimming left V 4 bases short and J 0 bases short, with 11 bases between. Germline-derived CDR1 and CDR2 are SGHRS and YFSETQ. The CDR3: CASSPGTLSYEQYF. Written as DNA, the CDR3 is TGCGCCAGCAGCCCGGGGACACTCTCCTACGAGCAGTACTTC.

The V and J genes are TRBV30 and TRBJ2-3; D perhaps matches TRBD2 (5 bases). The V gene lost 2 bases and the J gene lost 6 bases, with 12 bases spanning the gap. Germline V gene lookup returns CDR1 GTSNPN and CDR2 SVGIG (reference sequence). There are 13 residues in the CDR3. Written as DNA, the CDR3 is TGTGCCTGGAGTCGGACTGTCGCGGATACGCAGTATTTT. Translation gives CAWSRTVADTQYF.

The chain is built from TRBV6-8 and TRBJ2-5; D unresolved. The V end lost 5 bases, the J end lost 5 bases, and 15 bases lay between the germline ends. The CDR3 consists of 14 residues. CDR1 is MNHGY, CDR2 SAAAGT, per germline. The chain's CDR3 is CASSPQWPRETQYF. The CDR3 nucleotides are TGTGCCAGCAGTCCTCAGTGGCCCAGGGAGACCCAGTACTTC.

The count of this clone is one. The V and J genes are TRBV6-8 and TRBJ2-3; 15 bases match TRBD2. CDR1 is MNHGY, CDR2 SAAAGT, per germline. The CDR3 is 15 amino acids. With 6 bases clipped from V and 6 bases from J, the junction kept 4 bases outside the gene matches. The CDR3 here is CASSGLAGGRDTQYF. The CDR3 coding sequence is TGTGCCAGCAGCGGACTAGCGGGGGGGAGGGATACGCAGTATTTT.

The rearrangement links TRBV14 to TRBJ2-7, with D possibly called TRBD1 or TRBD2 (5 bases each). The germline V and J ends were trimmed by 4 bases and 2 bases, with 15 bases remaining between them. The germline CDR1 and CDR2 sequences are SGHDN and FVKESK. This CDR3 has 15 amino acids. This chain's CDR3 is CASSRLGTLPYEQYF. The CDR3 coding sequence is TGTGCCAGCAGCCGTCTAGGGACCCTGCCCTACGAGCAGTACTTC.

This clone was counted a few times. The chain links TRBV5-1 to TRBJ2-3, with TRBD2 matching over 10 bases. CDR1 is SGHRS and CDR2 is YFSETQ in the germline V gene. The CDR3 length is 17 residues. V shed 0 bases, J shed 1 base, and the junction held 5 bases outside the gene matches. Here the CDR3 reads CASSLGSSGGRTDTQYF. The CDR3 DNA sequence: TGCGCCAGCAGCTTGGGGTCTAGCGGGGGACGCACAGATACGCAGTATTTT.

V usage is TRBV18 and J usage is TRBJ1-5; 9 bases fit TRBD1. The CDR3 loop spans 14 amino acids. Trimming cost V 6 bases and J 5 bases; bases outside gene matches: 5. Per germline, CDR1 KGHSH and CDR2 LQKENI. This chain's CDR3 is CASSRQGGDQPQHF. In nucleotides, the CDR3 is TGTGCCAGCTCCCGACAGGGGGGGGATCAGCCCCAGCATTTT.

A few counts support this clone. The genes are TRBV11-3 and TRBJ2-6; D is possibly TRBD2 (6 bases). CDR3 length: 19 amino acids. V shed 6 bases and J shed 0 bases, with 21 bases lying between them. Looked up from germline, CDR1 is SGHNT and CDR2 is YENEEA. CDR3 loop: CASSLFATGLVSGANVLTF. DNA of the CDR3: TGTGCCAGCAGTCTCTTTGCGACGGGACTGGTCTCTGGGGCCAACGTCCTGACTTTC.

This chain links TRBV7-2 with TRBJ1-5; 11 bases line up with TRBD1. The CDR3 totals 16 residues. J lost 4 bases, V lost 4 bases, and 6 bases had no gene match. Germline lookup yields CDR1 SGHTA and CDR2 FQGNSA. CDR3 DNA: TGTGCCAGCAGCTCAGGAGGACAGGGGGCGAATCAGCCCCAGCATTTT. Its protein product is CASSSGGQGANQPQHF.

V gene TRBV28 combines with J gene TRBJ1-5, with 7 bases aligning to TRBD1. The CDR3 totals 14 residues. Germline CDR1 is MDHEN and CDR2 is SYDVKM. CDR3 residues: CAAGGDVSNQPQHF. In DNA form, the CDR3 reads TGTGCTGCAGGGGGTGATGTCAGCAATCAGCCCCAGCATTTT.

V usage is TRBV11-3 and J usage is TRBJ2-2; D is uncertain. Trimming cost V 2 bases and J 0 bases, with 13 bases left between them. CDR3 length: 17 residues. The germline gives CDR1 SGHNT, CDR2 YENEEA. CDR3 sequence (DNA): TGTGCCAGCAGCTTATCCCGGGTTAGGGCGAACACCGGGGAGCTGTTTTTT. Protein: CASSLSRVRANTGELFF.

The genes are TRBV18 and TRBJ2-1, with 16 positions matching TRBD2. The junction had 5 bases not matched to a gene; V was cut back by 1 base and J by 2 bases. This CDR3 contains 19 residues. The germline gives CDR1 KGHSH, CDR2 LQKENI. The DNA for the CDR3 is TGTGCCAGCTCACCACAACCCGGGACTAGCGGGGGGGCCTACAATGAGCAGTTCTTC. This codes for CASSPQPGTSGGAYNEQFF.

This clone has just a few counts. The V call is TRBV22-1, the J call TRBJ2-2; TRBD2, the D gene given by the table, was not confirmed from the DNA. TRBV22-1 is listed as a pseudogene. The CDR3 is 16 amino acids. The CDR3, as DNA: TGTGCCAGCAGTTCCGGACTAGCGGGGATCACCGGGGAGCTGTTTTTT. Protein: CASSSGLAGITGELFF.